Presented here are 11 T cell receptor beta chains from one specimen sequenced in a study of blood T cell repertoires in COVID-19. Measured with immunoSEQ multiplex PCR; TCRdb has only the in-frame clones, and not every one. Of more than 300,000 clones listed, roughly 90% were seen once; the top ten hold under 1.1%. The sequencing input was peripheral blood. The origin of the receptors is a woman aged 40 to 50 with COVID-19, enrolled during active disease.

The J gene is TRBJ2-3, the V gene TRBV11-2, with TRBD2 identical over 11 bases. The V gene end was trimmed by 6 bases and the J gene end by 7 bases; junction bases not matched to a gene: 9. The CDR3 covers 15 residues. Germline CDR1 is SGHAT and CDR2 is FQNNGV. This chain's CDR3 is CASRDYSGRANTQYF. The CDR3 DNA is TGTGCCAGCAGGGATTATAGCGGGAGGGCGAATACGCAGTATTTT.

The rearrangement joins TRBV12-3 or TRBV12-4 to TRBJ1-2; D unclear. The CDR3 covers 11 residues. V was shortened by 6 bases and J by 8 bases, with 10 bases between the two germline ends. The CDR3 sequence is CASSPLSGYTF. The CDR3, as DNA: TGTGCCAGCAGCCCTCTCTCCGGCTACACCTTC.

Written as DNA, the CDR3 is TGCGCCAGCAGCCAAGATACACAGGGAGTTGAAGAGACCCAGTACTTC. Amino acid sequence: CASSQDTQGVEETQYF. The chain has TRBV4-1 and TRBJ2-5; tentatively, D is TRBD1 (6 bases). CDR1 and CDR2 from the germline V gene are MGHRA and YSYEKL. The CDR3 runs 16 residues. V was clipped by 0 bases and J by 3 bases, with 14 bases between them.

The V gene is TRBV28, the J gene TRBJ2-5; 12 bases align to TRBD2. This CDR3 is built from 15 residues. CDR1 MDHEN and CDR2 SYDVKM come from the germline V gene. V lost 11 bases, J lost 4 bases, and 11 bases stayed unmatched. The chain's CDR3 is CASVSASGRGETQYF. The CDR3 nucleotides are TGTGCCTCAGTTTCCGCTAGCGGGAGGGGAGAGACCCAGTACTTC.

The V gene is TRBV19, the J gene TRBJ1-2; unclear D gene. Germline CDR1 is LNHDA and CDR2 is SQIVND (reference sequence). The V end lost 8 bases, the J end lost 5 bases, and 9 bases lay between the germline ends. CDR3 length: 11 amino acids. CDR3 DNA: TGTGCCAGTTCCGAGTCGTATGGCTACACCTTC. Translated, it gives CASSESYGYTF.

V is TRBV24-1 and J is TRBJ1-2, with no clear D. In germline, CDR1 is KGHDR, CDR2 SFDVKD. The CDR3 is made up of 14 amino acids. Between the trimmed V and J ends, which lost 4 bases and 2 bases, there was a span of 10 bases. CDR3 nucleotide sequence: TGTGCCACCAGTGACCCCACGGGAAACTATGGCTACACCTTC. It codes for CATSDPTGNYGYTF.

This clone was picked up one time. The rearrangement joins TRBV7-2 to TRBJ1-4, with D perhaps TRBD1 (5 bases). Germline V gene lookup returns CDR1 SGHTA and CDR2 FQGNSA. V lost 5 bases and J 10 bases, leaving 17 bases between the germline ends. This CDR3 has 14 amino acids. The CDR3 loop is CASSTRERVGKLFF. The CDR3 nucleotides read TGTGCCAGCAGCACCAGGGAAAGAGTTGGAAAACTGTTTTTT.

The genes are TRBV4-3 and TRBJ1-3; TRBD1 is a possible D gene (5 bases). Germline V lookup: CDR1 LGHNA, CDR2 YSLEER. The germline V and J ends were trimmed by 1 base and 7 bases, with 20 bases remaining between them. The CDR3 runs 17 residues. CDR3: CASSQAWGGGNGNTIYF. In DNA, the CDR3 is TGCGCCAGCAGCCAAGCATGGGGTGGGGGGAACGGTAACACCATATATTTT.

This sequence joins TRBV16 and TRBJ1-1, with TRBD1 identical over 9 bases. Germline V lookup: CDR1 KGHSY, CDR2 FQNENV. The CDR3 has 15 amino acids. V trimming: 4 bases; J trimming: 1 base; junction bases outside the gene matches: 4. The CDR3 nucleotides read TGTGCCAGCAGCCGATCGGGACAGGGGAACACTGAAGCTTTCTTT. This gives the protein CASSRSGQGNTEAFF.

This chain connects TRBV7-8 to TRBJ1-4; D is unresolved. CDR3 length: 14 amino acids. Germline lookup yields CDR1 SGHVS and CDR2 FQNEAQ. V gave up 5 bases and J gave up 4 bases, with 11 bases separating them. The CDR3 sequence: CASSHSEGNEKLFF. CDR3 nucleotide sequence: TGTGCCAGCAGCCATTCTGAGGGTAATGAAAAACTGTTTTTT.

This chain uses TRBV7-9 with TRBJ2-2, with D possibly TRBD1 on 5 matching bases. Germline V lookup: CDR1 SEHNR, CDR2 FQNEAQ (reference sequence). V lost 3 bases to trimming and J lost 4 bases, with 12 bases between them. The CDR3 is 15 residues long. The CDR3 protein is CASSLGQGPTGELFF. Here the CDR3 DNA reads TGTGCCAGCAGCTTGGGGCAGGGCCCCACCGGGGAGCTGTTTTTT.